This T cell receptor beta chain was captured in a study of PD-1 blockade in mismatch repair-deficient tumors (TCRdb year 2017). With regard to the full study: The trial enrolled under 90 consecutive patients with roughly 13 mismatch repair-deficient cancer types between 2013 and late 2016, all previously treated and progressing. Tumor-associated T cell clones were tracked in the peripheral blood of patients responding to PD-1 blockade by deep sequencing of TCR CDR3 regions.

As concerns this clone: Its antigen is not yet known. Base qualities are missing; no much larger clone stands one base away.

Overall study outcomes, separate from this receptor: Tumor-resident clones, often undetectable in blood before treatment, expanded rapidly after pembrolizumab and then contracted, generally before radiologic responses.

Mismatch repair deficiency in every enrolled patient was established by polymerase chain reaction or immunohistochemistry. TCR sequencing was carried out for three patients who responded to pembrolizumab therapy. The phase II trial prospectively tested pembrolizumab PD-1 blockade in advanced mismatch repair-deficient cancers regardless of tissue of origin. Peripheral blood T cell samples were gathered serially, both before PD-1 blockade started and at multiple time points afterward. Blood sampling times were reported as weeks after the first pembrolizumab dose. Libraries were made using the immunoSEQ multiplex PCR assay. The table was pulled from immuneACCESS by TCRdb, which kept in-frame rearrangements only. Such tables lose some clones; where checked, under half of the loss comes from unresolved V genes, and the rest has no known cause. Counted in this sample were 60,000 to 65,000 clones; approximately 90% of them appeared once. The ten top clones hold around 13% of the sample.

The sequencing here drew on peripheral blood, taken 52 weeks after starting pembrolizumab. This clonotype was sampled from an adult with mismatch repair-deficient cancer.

The encoded CDR3 is CASSLLGRGETQYF. The sequenced DNA: TGTGCCAGCAGTTTATTGGGTAGGGGAGAGACCCAGTACTTC. The chain was built from TRBV28 and TRBJ2-5; possibly the D gene is TRBD1, per 5 matching bases. CDR1 and CDR2 are drawn from the germline V gene: MDHEN, SYDVKM. Spanning cysteine to phenylalanine, the CDR3 consists of 14 amino acids. Only the CDR3 DNA stays, 42 bases, in frame from base 1. Deletion took 1 base off V and 4 bases off J, with a span of 10 bases between the germline ends.